This T cell receptor (beta chain) was identified in a study of cytomegalovirus exposure and HLA in healthy donors. Turning to the study itself: In an early release, HLA-typed donors contributed 80 million to 95 million unique TCR sequences. The study's findings and limits: An ancestry cluster, one associated with Asian ancestry, reportedly showed fewer N-insertions than the approximately 650-donor mean in a later analysis. Later analysis associated a missense DCLRE1C variant with TCR beta V- and J-gene trimming. Earlier analysis yielded a pattern in which most TCR beta V segments were productive about 90% or about 30% of the time.

Comment on this clone: The antigen is undetermined.

V shed 6 bases and J shed 0 bases, with 17 bases lying between them. This CDR3 spans 16 amino acids. Germline V gene lookup returns CDR1 SGHAT and CDR2 FQNNGV. The primer mix had 60 Vbeta and 13 Jbeta primers. Sequenced by immunoSEQ multiplex PCR; TCRdb stores in-frame clones only, minus some. The sample holds some 180,000 clones, 87% seen once. The specimen sequenced was PBMCs. The J gene is TRBJ1-2, the V gene TRBV11-2, with unresolved D. This clonotype was sampled from a girl under three years old in good health and CMV-seronegative. The chain's CDR3 is CASRPSGRETNYGYTF. The CDR3 nucleotides are TGTGCCAGCAGGCCTTCCGGCCGGGAAACTAACTATGGCTACACCTTC.